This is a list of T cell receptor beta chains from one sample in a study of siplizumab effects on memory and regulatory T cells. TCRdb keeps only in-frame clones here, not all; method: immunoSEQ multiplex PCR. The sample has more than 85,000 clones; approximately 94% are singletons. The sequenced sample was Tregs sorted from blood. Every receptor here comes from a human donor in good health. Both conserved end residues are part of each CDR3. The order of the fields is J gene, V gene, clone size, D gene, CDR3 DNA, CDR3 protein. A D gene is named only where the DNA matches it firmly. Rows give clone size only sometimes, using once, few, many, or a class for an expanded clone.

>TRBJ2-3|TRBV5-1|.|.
TGCGCCAGCAGCTTGGCCAGAGACATCTACAAGTATTTT
CASSLARDIYKYF
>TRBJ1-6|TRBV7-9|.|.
TGTGCCAGCACGTGGGGTGTCGGCGGCTCCTATAATTCACCCCTCCACTTT
CASTWGVGGSYNSPLHF
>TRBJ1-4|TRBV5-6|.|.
TGTGCCAGCAGCTGGCAAACGGGACGGGCCAATGAAAAACTGTTTTTT
CASSWQTGRANEKLFF
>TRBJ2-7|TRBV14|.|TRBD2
TGTGCCAGCAGCTATGTAGCGGGATTCGGCTACGAGCAGTACTTC
CASSYVAGFGYEQYF
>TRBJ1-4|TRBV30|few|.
TGTGCCTGGAGTACCCCTCCCTACTCCGGGATAATGAAAAAACTGTTTTTT
CAWSTPPYSGIMKKLFF
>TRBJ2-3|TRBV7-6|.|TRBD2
TGTGCCAGCAGCACCGGGACTAGCGGGAGAACAGATACGCAGTATTTT
CASSTGTSGRTDTQYF
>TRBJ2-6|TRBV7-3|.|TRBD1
TGTGCCAGCAGCCACATCCGGGACAGATTATCCTCTGGGGCCAACGTCCTGACTTTC
CASSHIRDRLSSGANVLTF
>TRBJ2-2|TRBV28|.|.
TGTGCCAGCAGGATCAGCGGCAGGGTCAACGGGGAGCTGTTTTTT
CASRISGRVNGELFF
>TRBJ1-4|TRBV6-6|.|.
TGTGCCAGCACCTATAACCGGGGGGGGCCTAATGAAAAACTGTTTTTT
CASTYNRGGPNEKLFF
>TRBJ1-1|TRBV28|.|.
TGTGCCAGCAGCGGGGTCCCCACTGAAGCTTTCTTT
CASSGVPTEAFF
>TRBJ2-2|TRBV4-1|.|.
TGCGCCAGCAGCCAAGATCGGGGGTTAACCGGGGAGCTGTTTTTT
CASSQDRGLTGELFF
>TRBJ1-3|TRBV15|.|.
TGTGCCACCAGCAGAGTACGGGGAGTCGGAAACACCATATATTTT
CATSRVRGVGNTIYF
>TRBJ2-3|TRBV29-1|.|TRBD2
TGCAGCGTTGGCGGGAGTCTTGCTACGCAGTATTTT
CSVGGSLATQYF
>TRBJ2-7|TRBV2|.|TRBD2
TGTGCCAGCGCACGTCTCGGCGGGAGGGCGCTTTACGAGCAGTACTTC
CASARLGGRALYEQYF
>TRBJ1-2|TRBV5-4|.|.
TGTGCCAGCAGCTTGGAAGAGGGAGACTATGGCTACACCTTC
CASSLEEGDYGYTF
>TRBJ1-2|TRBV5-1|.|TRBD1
TGCGCCAGCAGCCTAGGGGGCGCGACGGAACGCTATGGCTACACCTTC
CASSLGGATERYGYTF
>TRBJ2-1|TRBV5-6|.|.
TGTGCCACCCTGTTGAGAGGGGCCTACAATGAGCAGTTCTTC
CATLLRGAYNEQFF
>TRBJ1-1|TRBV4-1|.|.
TGCGCCAGCAGCCAGAGACAGGTAGGTTTACCTGAAGCTTTCTTT
CASSQRQVGLPEAFF
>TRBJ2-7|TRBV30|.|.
TGTGCCTGGAGTGTGGTGGGGGGGGCCTCCTACGAGCAGTACTTC
CAWSVVGGASYEQYF
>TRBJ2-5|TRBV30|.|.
TGTGCCTGGAGTGTCGGGGTGGGGACCCAGTACTTC
CAWSVGVGTQYF
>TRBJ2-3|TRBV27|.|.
TGTGCCAGCAGTTTATCAGAGGCTCCAGATACGCAGTATTTT
CASSLSEAPDTQYF
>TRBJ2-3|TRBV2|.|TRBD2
TGTGCCAGAGGGACTAGTCACACAGATACGCAGTATTTT
CARGTSHTDTQYF
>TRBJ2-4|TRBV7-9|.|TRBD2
TGTGCCAGCAGCTTAACATTAACTAGCGGCGTAGCCAAAAACATTCAGTACTTC
CASSLTLTSGVAKNIQYF
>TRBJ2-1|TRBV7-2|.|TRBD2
TGTGCCAGCAGCTTAGATTTTGCGGGAGCCTACAATGAGCAGTTCTTC
CASSLDFAGAYNEQFF
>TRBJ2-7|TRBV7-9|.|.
TGTGCCAGCAGCTCCCCTAGTCTCTACGAGCAGTACTTC
CASSSPSLYEQYF
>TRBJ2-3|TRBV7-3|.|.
TGTGCCAGCAGCTTATCCGGACTTCTCACAGATACGCAGTATTTT
CASSLSGLLTDTQYF
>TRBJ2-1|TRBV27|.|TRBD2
TGTGCCAGCCGTAGCGGGAGAGACAATGAGCAGTTCTTC
CASRSGRDNEQFF
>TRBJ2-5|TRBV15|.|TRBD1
TGTGCCACCAGCAGAGTGGACAGGGCAAGCGAGACCCAGTACTTC
CATSRVDRASETQYF
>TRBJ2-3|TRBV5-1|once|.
TGCGCCAGCAGCTTGGGGGGTCCTACTAGCACAGATACGCAGTATTTT
CASSLGGPTSTDTQYF
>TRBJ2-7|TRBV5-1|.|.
TGCGCCAGCAGCTTGCGGTTAAACTCCTACGAGCAGTACTTC
CASSLRLNSYEQYF
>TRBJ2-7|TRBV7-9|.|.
TGTGCCAGCAGCTTATGGGGAGGACAGGCACCAAGGACCTACGAGCAGTACTTC
CASSLWGGQAPRTYEQYF
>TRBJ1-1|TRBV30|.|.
TGTGCCTGGACCTTCGGAATTGGGGCTGAAGCTTTCTTT
CAWTFGIGAEAFF
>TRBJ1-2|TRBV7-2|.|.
TGTGCCAGCAGCCTGGGTCCAGAAGCTAACTATGGCTACACCTTC
CASSLGPEANYGYTF
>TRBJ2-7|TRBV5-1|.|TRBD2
TGCGCCAGCAGCTTGAGAACCGCGACTAGCGGCGAGCAGTACTTC
CASSLRTATSGEQYF
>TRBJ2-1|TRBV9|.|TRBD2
TGTGCCAGCAGCCTTCTAGGGACTAGCGCCCCTATGTTCTTC
CASSLLGTSAPMFF
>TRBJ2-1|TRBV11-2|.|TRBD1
TGTGCCAGCAGGGCGACAGGGGGATACAATGAGCAGTTCTTC
CASRATGGYNEQFF
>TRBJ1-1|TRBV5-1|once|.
TGCGCCAGCAGTAACACACAAACATACACTGAAGCTTTCTTT
CASSNTQTYTEAFF
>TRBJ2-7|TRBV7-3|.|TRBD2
TGTGCCAGCAGCTTAGTGGGGCGGGAGTTCCCCTACGAGCAGTACTTC
CASSLVGREFPYEQYF
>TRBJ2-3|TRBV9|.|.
TGTGCCAGCAGCCTTAGCGGAGTCGGCACGGATACGCAGTATTTT
CASSLSGVGTDTQYF
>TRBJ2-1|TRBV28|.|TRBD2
TGTGCCAGCAGTTTAAGAGCGGGAGAGCAGTTCTTC
CASSLRAGEQFF
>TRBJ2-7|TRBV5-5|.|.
TGTGCCAGCAGCGTGACAGGTCTTAACGAGCAGTACTTC
CASSVTGLNEQYF
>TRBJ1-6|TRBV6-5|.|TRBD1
TGTGCCAGCAGTTACGGTTGGGACAGGGTGGCTTCACCCCTCCACTTT
CASSYGWDRVASPLHF
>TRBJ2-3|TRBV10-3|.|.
TGTGCCACCCCACAGGGAGACACGCAGTATTTT
CATPQGDTQYF
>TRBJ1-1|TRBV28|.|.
TGTGCCAGCAGTTTATTCATGGGCTCAACAATCCCTGAAGCTTTCTTT
CASSLFMGSTIPEAFF